This TCR beta chain was sequenced during a study of beta chain features in type 1 diabetes. Staining for CD45RO/CCR7/CD25/CD127/CD95/CD27 allowed sorting of CD4+ naive, central memory, regulatory and stem cell-like memory cells. The sample holds a few counts of this clone. All of the isolated RNA was reverse transcribed, so expressed TCRB transcripts were sequenced. The protocol was immunoSEQ multiplex PCR, while the TCRdb copy is restricted to in-frame clones and leaves out a portion. The sample shows roughly 500,000 clones, 30% of them seen only once. CDR1 and CDR2 (germline): MGHRA, YSYEKL. Trimming removed 4 bases at V and 2 bases at J, with 15 bases between. This CDR3 region has 15 residues.

J is TRBJ2-7 and V is TRBV4-1; D might be TRBD2 (6 bases). Sequences were obtained from naive CD4+ T cells from blood. This sequence originates from a man between 18 and 29 years old in good health. The CDR3 loop is CASSRALASAYEQYF. In nucleotides, the CDR3 is TGCGCCAGCAGCCGAGCACTAGCCTCCGCCTACGAGCAGTACTTC.